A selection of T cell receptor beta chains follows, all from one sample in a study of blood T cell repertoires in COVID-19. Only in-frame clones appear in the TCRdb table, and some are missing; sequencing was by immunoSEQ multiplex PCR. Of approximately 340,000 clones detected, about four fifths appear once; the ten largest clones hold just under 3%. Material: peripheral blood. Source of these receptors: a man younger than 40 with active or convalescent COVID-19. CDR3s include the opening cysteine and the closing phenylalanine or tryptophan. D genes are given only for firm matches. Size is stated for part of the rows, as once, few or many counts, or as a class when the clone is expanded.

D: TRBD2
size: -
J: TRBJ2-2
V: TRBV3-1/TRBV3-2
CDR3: CASSRTRTWLAGDRRGELFF
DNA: TGTGCCAGCAGCCGAACACGCACTTGGCTAGCGGGGGACCGGCGGGGGGAGCTGTTTTTT

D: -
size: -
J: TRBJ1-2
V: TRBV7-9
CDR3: CASERAVNYGYTF
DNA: TGTGCCAGCGAGAGAGCGGTTAACTATGGCTACACCTTC

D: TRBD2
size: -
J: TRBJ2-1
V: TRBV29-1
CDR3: CSVPPGSGSLREQFF
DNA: TGCAGCGTTCCCCCCGGCAGCGGGAGTCTTAGGGAGCAGTTCTTC

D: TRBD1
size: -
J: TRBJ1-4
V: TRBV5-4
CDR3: CASSPDRFNEKLFF
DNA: TGTGCCAGCAGCCCGGACAGGTTTAATGAAAAACTGTTTTTT

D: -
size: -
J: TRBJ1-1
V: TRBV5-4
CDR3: CASSLTEYTEAFF
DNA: TGTGCCAGCAGTCTGACAGAGTACACTGAAGCTTTCTTT

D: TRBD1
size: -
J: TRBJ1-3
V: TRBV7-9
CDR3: CASSSRQGASGNTIYF
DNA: TGTGCCAGCAGCTCTCGACAGGGGGCTTCTGGAAACACCATATATTTT

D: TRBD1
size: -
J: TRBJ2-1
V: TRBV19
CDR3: CASSIPGTGADNEQFF
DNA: TGTGCCAGTAGTATCCCCGGGACAGGGGCCGATAATGAGCAGTTCTTC

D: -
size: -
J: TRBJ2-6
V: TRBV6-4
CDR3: CASSDGTNSGANVLTF
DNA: TGTGCCAGCAGTGACGGGACAAACTCTGGGGCCAACGTCCTGACTTTC

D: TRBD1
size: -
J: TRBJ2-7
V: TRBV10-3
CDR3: CAIGTGDSYEQYF
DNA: TGTGCCATCGGGACAGGGGACTCCTACGAGCAGTACTTC

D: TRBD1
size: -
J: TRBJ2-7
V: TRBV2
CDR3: CASRDRGWDYEQYF
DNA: TGTGCCAGCAGAGACAGGGGATGGGACTACGAGCAGTACTTC

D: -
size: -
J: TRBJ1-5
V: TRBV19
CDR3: CASSTPDLGSNQPQHF
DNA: TGTGCCAGTAGTACCCCGGACTTAGGGAGCAATCAGCCCCAGCATTTT

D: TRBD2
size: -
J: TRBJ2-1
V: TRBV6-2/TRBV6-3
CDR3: CASSYRREGLYNEQFF
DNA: TGTGCCAGCAGTTACCGGCGGGAGGGCCTCTACAATGAGCAGTTCTTC

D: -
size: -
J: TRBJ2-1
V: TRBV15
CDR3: CATQGTPAYNEQFF
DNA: TGTGCCACCCAGGGTACTCCCGCCTACAATGAGCAGTTCTTC

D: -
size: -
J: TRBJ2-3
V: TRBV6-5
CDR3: CASSYSADSTDTQYF
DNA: TGTGCCAGCAGTTACTCGGCGGATAGCACAGATACGCAGTATTTT

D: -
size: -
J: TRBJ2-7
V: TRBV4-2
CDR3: CASSQDLNRLRGEQYF
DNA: TGTGCCAGCAGCCAAGATCTCAACAGGTTGCGAGGCGAGCAGTACTTC

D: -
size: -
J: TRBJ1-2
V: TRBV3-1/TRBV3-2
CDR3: CASSLKLKGRGYGYTF
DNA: TGTGCCAGCAGCCTTAAACTCAAGGGGAGGGGCTATGGCTACACCTTC

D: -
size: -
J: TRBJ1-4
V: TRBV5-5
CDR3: CASSPSVPNRAGQKLFF
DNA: TGTGCCAGCAGCCCTTCAGTACCAAACAGGGCTGGGCAAAAACTGTTTTTT

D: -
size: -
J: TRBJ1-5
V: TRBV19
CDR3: CASSHGNRIWNSNQPQHF
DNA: TGTGCCAGTAGTCACGGGAACAGAATTTGGAATAGCAATCAGCCCCAGCATTTT

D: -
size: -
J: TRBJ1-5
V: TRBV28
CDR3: CATVQGHQPQHF
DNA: TGTGCCACTGTCCAGGGCCATCAGCCCCAGCATTTT

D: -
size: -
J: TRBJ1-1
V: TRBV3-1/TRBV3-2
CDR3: CASSQGRVVTEAFF
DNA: TGTGCCAGCAGCCAAGGACGGGTTGTGACTGAAGCTTTCTTT

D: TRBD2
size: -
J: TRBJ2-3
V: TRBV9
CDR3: CASSAASGYSTDTQYF
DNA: TGTGCCAGCAGCGCCGCTAGCGGTTATAGCACAGATACGCAGTATTTT

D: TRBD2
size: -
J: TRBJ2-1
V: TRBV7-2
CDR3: CASSRVWSGGAAYNEQFF
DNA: TGTGCCAGCAGCCGCGTTTGGAGCGGGGGGGCCGCGTACAATGAGCAGTTCTTC

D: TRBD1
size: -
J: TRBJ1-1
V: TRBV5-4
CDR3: CASSKGQGVNTEAFF
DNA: TGTGCCAGCAGCAAGGGACAGGGGGTGAACACTGAAGCTTTCTTT

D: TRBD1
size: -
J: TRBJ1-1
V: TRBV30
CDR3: CAWSTFGTGGLAFF
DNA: TGTGCCTGGAGTACCTTCGGGACAGGGGGTCTGGCTTTCTTT

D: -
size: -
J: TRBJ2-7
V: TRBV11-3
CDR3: CASSLVRNRVTYEQYF
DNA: TGTGCCAGCAGCTTAGTTAGGAACAGGGTAACCTACGAGCAGTACTTC

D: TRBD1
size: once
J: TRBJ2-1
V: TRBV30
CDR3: CAWDPTGGLTEQFF
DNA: TGTGCCTGGGATCCTACAGGGGGCTTAACTGAGCAGTTCTTC

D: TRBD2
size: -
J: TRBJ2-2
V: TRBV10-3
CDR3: CAITPSGNTGELFF
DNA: TGTGCCATCACACCTAGCGGTAACACCGGGGAGCTGTTTTTT

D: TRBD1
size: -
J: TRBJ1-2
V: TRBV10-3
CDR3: CAISDMGQDDYGYTF
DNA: TGTGCCATCAGTGATATGGGACAGGACGACTATGGCTACACCTTC

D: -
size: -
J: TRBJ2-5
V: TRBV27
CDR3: CASSPTDETRKETQYF
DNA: TGTGCCAGCAGTCCCACAGACGAGACACGAAAAGAGACCCAGTACTTC

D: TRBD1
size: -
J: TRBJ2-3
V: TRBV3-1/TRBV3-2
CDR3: CASSLTGGWGDTQYF
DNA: TGTGCCAGCAGCCTGACAGGGGGCTGGGGAGATACGCAGTATTTT

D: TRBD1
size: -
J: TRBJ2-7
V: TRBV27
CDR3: CASSVGTGGNEQYF
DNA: TGTGCCAGCAGTGTCGGGACAGGGGGAAACGAGCAGTACTTC

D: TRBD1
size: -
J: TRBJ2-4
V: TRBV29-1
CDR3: CSVSTGVGDIQYF
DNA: TGCAGCGTTAGCACAGGGGTCGGGGACATTCAGTACTTC

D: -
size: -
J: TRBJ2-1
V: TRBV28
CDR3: CASSLTLQQFF
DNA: TGTGCCAGCAGTTTAACCCTACAGCAGTTCTTC

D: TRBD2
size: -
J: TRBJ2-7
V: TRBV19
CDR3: CASSITSGVYEQYF
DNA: TGTGCCAGTAGTATCACTAGCGGGGTCTACGAGCAGTACTTC

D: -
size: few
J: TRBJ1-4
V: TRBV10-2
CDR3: CASSEWGATNEKLFF
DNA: TGCGCCAGCAGTGAGTGGGGGGCAACTAATGAAAAACTGTTTTTT

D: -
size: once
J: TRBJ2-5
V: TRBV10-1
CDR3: CASRALQGFQETQYF
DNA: TGCGCCAGCAGAGCTTTACAGGGTTTCCAAGAGACCCAGTACTTC

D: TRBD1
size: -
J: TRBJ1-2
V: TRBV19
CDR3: CASSIGQGDGYTF
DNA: TGTGCCAGTAGTATCGGACAGGGCGATGGCTACACCTTC